The 29 T cell receptor beta chains presented below share a single source sample, sequenced in a study of response to subunit inactivated influenza vaccine. MiXCR, applied by TCRdb to the RT-PCR reads, yields one record per CDR3 protein. The sample lists hundreds of thousands of distinct CDR3 sequences; 15% to 18% were seen once. Sequencing used PBMCs from blood, obtained about 13 days after vaccination. These receptors came from a man aged 50-59 years who received an inactivated influenza vaccine.

This clonotype was counted between two and nine times. The gene calls are TRBV24-1 and TRBJ2-1, with TRBD1 identical over 7 bases. V trimming: 0 bases; J trimming: 8 bases; junction bases outside the gene matches: 3. The CDR3 sequence is 14 residues long. CDR1 and CDR2 (germline): KGHDR, SFDVKD. CDR3 sequence: CATSDLSGQDEQFF. Here the CDR3 DNA reads TGTGCCACCAGTGATTTGAGTGGACAGGATGAGCAGTTCTTC.

This clonotype was detected a few times. The CDR3 loop is CASSSASGGRSTDTQYF. Written as DNA, the CDR3 is TGTGCCAGCAGTTCGGCTAGCGGGGGGCGAAGCACAGATACGCAGTATTTT. The chain joins TRBV28 to TRBJ2-3, with 11 bases matching TRBD2. The CDR3 is 17 amino acids. Germline values: CDR1 MDHEN, CDR2 SYDVKM. The V gene end was trimmed by 4 bases and the J gene end by 0 bases; junction bases not matched to a gene: 6.

The rearrangement uses TRBV6-2 or TRBV6-3 and TRBJ2-7, with D perhaps TRBD1 (5 bases). The CDR3 covers 13 residues. Per germline, CDR1 MNHEY and CDR2 SVGEGT. V was trimmed by 4 bases and J by 2 bases, leaving 9 bases between them. The CDR3 protein is CASSWGTTYEQYF. CDR3 sequence (DNA): TGTGCCAGCAGTTGGGGCACCACCTACGAGCAGTACTTC.

V usage is TRBV20-1 and J usage is TRBJ1-4; 7 bases fit TRBD1. Germline V CDR1 and CDR2: DFQATT, SNEGSKA (reference sequence). With 6 bases clipped from V and 4 bases from J, the junction kept 5 bases outside the gene matches. This CDR3 spans 13 amino acids. CDR3 amino acids: CSASGTDNEKLFF. DNA of the CDR3: TGCAGTGCGAGTGGGACAGATAATGAAAAACTGTTTTTT.

This clonotype appeared a few times. The chain employs TRBV2 and TRBJ2-5; 12 bases line up with TRBD2. This CDR3 is built from 15 residues. The V gene end was trimmed by 8 bases and the J gene end by 5 bases; junction bases not matched to a gene: 9. Germline V gene sequence: CDR1 SNHLY, CDR2 FYNNEI. CDR3 in DNA: TGTGCCAGCGATGGGACTAGCGGGCCTGGTGAGACCCAGTACTTC. It yields the protein CASDGTSGPGETQYF.

This clonotype was recorded a few times. This sequence joins TRBV12-3 or TRBV12-4 and TRBJ2-3; possibly TRBD2 for D (6 bases). The length of the CDR3 is 15 residues. Trimming cost V 3 bases and J 0 bases, with 10 bases left between them. CDR3 region: CASSFVAGSTDTQYF. Here the CDR3 DNA reads TGTGCCAGCAGTTTCGTTGCGGGGAGCACAGATACGCAGTATTTT.

This sequence joins TRBV4-3 and TRBJ1-3; 7 nucleotides match TRBD1. Per the germline V gene, CDR1 is LGHNA and CDR2 is YSLEER. The CDR3 is 16 residues long. Trimming removed 1 base from V and 7 bases from J; junction bases left unmatched: 10. The CDR3 region has the DNA TGCGCCAGCAGCCAAGGCCCGACAGGGAAAGGGAACACCATATATTTT. This codes for CASSQGPTGKGNTIYF.

The rearrangement joins TRBV15 to TRBJ2-1; 10 nucleotides match TRBD2. V was clipped by 2 bases and J by 8 bases; unmatched bases: 6. The germline gives CDR1 LNHNV, CDR2 YYDKDF (reference sequence). The CDR3 has 15 residues. The chain's CDR3 is CATSRWASGGDEQFF. CDR3 DNA: TGTGCCACCAGCAGATGGGCTAGCGGGGGCGATGAGCAGTTCTTC.

Concerning this clonotype itself: The junction shows a germline mismatch at one end, possibly a read error. The chain couples TRBV20-1 to TRBJ2-5; D gene ambiguous. Germline CDR1 reads DFQATT; CDR2 reads SNEGSKA (reference sequence). This CDR3 is 15 amino acids long. CDR3 amino acids: CSARGFGSFQETQYF. CDR3 DNA sequence: TGCAGCGCTAGAGGTTTTGGCAGTTTCCAAGAGACCCAGTACTTC.

V is TRBV4-2 and J is TRBJ2-6; 7 bases map to TRBD1. The CDR3 extends over 19 amino acids. Germline V CDR1 and CDR2: LGHNA, YNFKEQ. The V and J ends lost 1 base and 0 bases, in that order; junction bases with no gene match: 9. For the CDR3, the DNA is TGTGCCAGCAGCCAAGGAGGGACAGTCCTCAGCTCTGGGGCCAACGTCCTGACTTTC. It translates to CASSQGGTVLSSGANVLTF.

This clonotype was seen at least ten times. This chain connects TRBV20-1 to TRBJ1-5; D remains ambiguous. The CDR3 is made up of 14 amino acids. Germline CDR1 DFQATT, CDR2 SNEGSKA (reference sequence). V was cut by 5 bases and J by 4 bases, with 15 bases left in between. The CDR3 loop is CSALGPYGNQPQHF. The CDR3 region has the DNA TGCAGTGCTCTAGGCCCGTATGGGAATCAGCCCCAGCATTTT.

J is TRBJ2-5 and V is TRBV28; D gene ambiguous. Trimming took 5 bases from V and 9 from J, leaving 13 bases between them. In germline, CDR1 is MDHEN, CDR2 SYDVKM. The CDR3 is 12 amino acids. CDR3 sequence (DNA): TGTGCCAGCAGTCCCTGGACCCTCTCCCAGTACTTC. Its translation is CASSPWTLSQYF.

This clonotype has more than one count but fewer than ten. The chain is built from TRBV5-6 and TRBJ2-5; 8 bases map to TRBD2. The germline CDR1 and CDR2 sequences are SGHDT and YYEEEE. There are 16 residues in the CDR3. Trimming took 3 bases from V and 4 from J; bases not matched to a gene: 11. This CDR3 reads CASSSRLARLRETQYF. In nucleotides, the CDR3 is TGTGCCAGCAGCTCACGACTAGCGAGATTGAGAGAGACCCAGTACTTC.

This clonotype appeared a few times. The V and J genes are TRBV7-2 and TRBJ1-4; a weak D match, TRBD1 (5 bases). Trimming took off 3 bases at V and 5 bases at J, with 16 bases between the two ends. This CDR3 is built from 16 residues. Germline V gives CDR1 SGHTA, CDR2 FQGNSA. The CDR3 sequence is CASSFIVSGSNEKLFF. The CDR3 DNA follows: TGTGCCAGCAGCTTCATTGTGTCAGGGTCCAATGAAAAACTGTTTTTT. Supplemented by reference TRBV7-2 and TRBJ1-4, the full variable domain reads GAGVSQSPSNKVTEKGKDVELRCDPISGHTALYWYRQSLGQGLEFLIYFQGNSAPDKSGLPSDRFSAERTGGSVSTLTIQRTQQEDSAVYLCASSFIVSGSNEKLFFGSGTQLSVL.

V usage is TRBV12-3 or TRBV12-4 and J usage is TRBJ2-1; 13 positions agree with TRBD2. The CDR3 has 15 amino acids. V trimming: 7 bases; J trimming: 6 bases; junction bases outside the gene matches: 6. The CDR3 spells CASTKLAGGPNEQFF. The CDR3 DNA sequence: TGTGCCAGCACTAAACTAGCGGGAGGGCCCAATGAGCAGTTCTTC.

A few counts support this clonotype. J is TRBJ1-5 and V is TRBV28; D gene ambiguous. Trimming pared 6 bases from V and 5 bases from J, leaving 8 bases between. The CDR3 spans 12 residues. CDR1 and CDR2 (germline): MDHEN, SYDVKM. The CDR3 coding sequence is TGTGCCAGCAGGGGAGCGGATCAGCCCCAGCATTTT. Protein product: CASRGADQPQHF.

The genes are TRBV7-9 and TRBJ2-5; D ambiguous. The CDR3 spans 15 residues. Germline V gene data show CDR1 as SEHNR and CDR2 as FQNEAQ (reference sequence). Between the trimmed V and J ends, which lost 7 bases and 4 bases, there was a span of 19 bases. The CDR3 here is CASNPGSVRAETQYF. The CDR3 region has the DNA TGTGCCAGCAACCCCGGGTCAGTCCGGGCAGAGACCCAGTACTTC. The complete variable domain, with remaining parts taken from reference TRBV7-9 and TRBJ2-5, reads DTGVSQNPRHKITKRGQNVTFRCDPISEHNRLYWYRQTLGQGPEFLTYFQNEAQLEKSRLLSDRFSAERPKGSFSTLEIQRTEQGDSAMYLCASNPGSVRAETQYFGPGTRLLVL.

As concerns this clonotype: At one end the junction does not follow the germline gene, possibly because of a read error. The rearrangement joins TRBV7-2 to TRBJ1-1; 7 bases fit TRBD1. Germline V gene sequence: CDR1 SGHTA, CDR2 FQGNSA. The CDR3 covers 13 residues. The CDR3 is CASTFMGQRVPPF. In DNA, the CDR3 is TGTGCCAGCACCTTTATGGGACAGAGAGTTCCGCCATTT.

This clonotype was counted many times. The rearrangement joins TRBV29-1 to TRBJ2-1, with a possible D match to TRBD2 (7 bases). This CDR3 is built from 15 residues. V lost 7 bases to trimming and J lost 7 bases, with 23 bases between them. Germline loops: CDR1 SQVTM, CDR2 ANQGSEA. Here the CDR3 reads CSGATGAGVSNEQFF. The CDR3 nucleotides are TGCAGCGGCGCGACAGGTGCGGGAGTAAGTAATGAGCAGTTCTTC.

The chain couples TRBV29-1 to TRBJ1-1; D remains unclear. The CDR3 sequence is 14 residues long. CDR1 is SQVTM and CDR2 is ANQGSEA in the germline V gene. V was shortened by 6 bases and J by 0 bases, with 14 bases between the two germline ends. In nucleotides, the CDR3 is TGCAGCGTGGCTCTCAGACTCATGAACACTGAAGCTTTCTTT. Translating gives CSVALRLMNTEAFF.

The V and J genes are TRBV19 and TRBJ1-2; no firm D call. The V end lost 4 bases, the J end lost 5 bases, and 11 bases lay between the germline ends. The CDR3 covers 13 residues. The germline CDR1 and CDR2 sequences are LNHDA and SQIVND (reference sequence). The CDR3 protein is CASSTSTGYGYTF. CDR3 DNA: TGTGCCAGTAGTACGTCGACCGGTTATGGCTACACCTTC.

The rearrangement links TRBV7-2 to TRBJ2-7, with TRBD1 matching 8 bases. V dropped 5 bases and J dropped 1; count of bases not matched to a gene: 7. CDR1 and CDR2 from the germline V gene are SGHTA and FQGNSA. This CDR3 region has 15 residues. For the CDR3, the DNA is TGTGCCAGCAGCCGGCGAACAGGGGGTTCCTACGAGCAGTACTTC. This encodes CASSRRTGGSYEQYF.

This clonotype came up a few times. The rearrangement joins TRBV24-1 to TRBJ2-3; D is perhaps TRBD1 (6 bases). The CDR3 loop spans 12 amino acids. Trimming removed 9 bases from V and 8 bases from J, with 14 bases in between. CDR1 KGHDR and CDR2 SFDVKD come from the germline V gene. CDR3 nucleotides: TGTGCCACCGCGCAGGGGCCGGGTACGCAGTATTTT. It encodes CATAQGPGTQYF.

This clonotype showed up many times. This sequence joins TRBV7-2 and TRBJ2-2; 8 nucleotides line up with TRBD1. The CDR3 consists of 15 residues. V was clipped by 5 bases and J by 5 bases; unmatched bases: 7. CDR1 is SGHTA, CDR2 FQGNSA, per germline. For the CDR3, the DNA is TGTGCCAGCAGCCTGGACAGGGCGCGGACCGGGGAGCTGTTTTTT. Translation gives CASSLDRARTGELFF.

This clonotype was seen ten or more times. The chain joins TRBV4-3 to TRBJ2-1, with D perhaps TRBD1 (6 bases). V shed 0 bases and J shed 4 bases, with 7 bases lying between them. The CDR3 length is 14 residues. Per the germline V gene, CDR1 is LGHNA and CDR2 is YSLEER. CDR3 DNA: TGCGCCAGCAGCCAAGATACAGGGTACAATGAGCAGTTCTTC. Translating gives CASSQDTGYNEQFF.

In its sample, this clonotype was seen many times. The V and J genes are TRBV12-3 or TRBV12-4 and TRBJ2-2; 9 positions agree with TRBD2. This CDR3 is built from 14 residues. V was clipped by 8 bases and J by 4 bases; unmatched bases: 5. The CDR3 DNA is TGTGCCAGCGGGATAGCGGGAGCCACCGGGGAGCTGTTTTTT. Residues: CASGIAGATGELFF.

This chain links TRBV7-2 with TRBJ2-1, with D perhaps assigned TRBD1 or TRBD2 (5 bases each). This CDR3 comprises 15 residues. V was shortened by 5 bases and J by 0 bases, with 11 bases between the two germline ends. The germline V gene encodes CDR1 SGHTA and CDR2 FQGNSA. CDR3 sequence (DNA): TGTGCCAGCAGCAAGTCGGGACCCTCCTACAATGAGCAGTTCTTC. It specifies CASSKSGPSYNEQFF.

The rearrangement joins TRBV15 to TRBJ1-2, with 7 bases lining up with TRBD1. Germline V lookup: CDR1 LNHNV, CDR2 YYDKDF (reference sequence). With V trimmed by 0 bases and J by 4 bases, 5 bases remained unmatched. The CDR3 is 15 residues long. In DNA, the CDR3 is TGTGCCACCAGCAGAGATTCTCGGACAGGCTATGGCTACACCTTC. It codes for CATSRDSRTGYGYTF.

The gene calls are TRBV12-3 or TRBV12-4 and TRBJ1-5; 12 bases map to TRBD1. Trimming cost V 1 base and J 15 bases; bases outside gene matches: 7. CDR3 size: 14 residues. The CDR3 here is CASSLGDRGLPMHF. The CDR3 nucleotides read TGTGCCAGCAGTTTAGGGGACAGGGGGCTTCCGATGCATTTT.